The 12 T cell receptor beta chains below were found in one sample sequenced in a study of CD8 T cells in Susac syndrome. Reverse transcription of roughly 0.5 to 1 ug RNA was performed with random hexamers. TCRdb itself ran the immunoSEQ multiplex PCR reads through MiXCR, one entry per CDR3 protein. Of some 180,000 distinct CDR3 sequences in the sample, roughly 92% are singletons; the top ten hold approximately 0.1%. The sample consisted of CD4+ T cells from PBMCs. These receptor sequences come from a human donor in good health.

The rearrangement uses TRBV7-6 and TRBJ1-1; possibly TRBD1 for D (6 bases). The germline CDR1 and CDR2 sequences are SGHVS and FNYEAQ. The CDR3 spans 14 residues. V lost 4 bases, J lost 4 bases, and 13 bases lay in between. CDR3 amino acids: CASSSRLGATEAFF. CDR3 DNA sequence: TGTGCCAGCAGCTCCAGGTTGGGGGCCACTGAAGCTTTCTTT.

The chain combines TRBV6-2 or TRBV6-3 with TRBJ2-1; tentatively, D is TRBD1 (5 bases). Between the trimmed V and J ends, which lost 8 bases and 1 base, there was a span of 15 bases. Germline V lookup: CDR1 MNHEY, CDR2 SVGEGT. This CDR3 has 15 residues. CDR3 in amino acids: CASESPGPSYNEQFF. Written as DNA, the CDR3 is TGTGCCAGCGAGAGCCCAGGGCCGTCCTACAATGAGCAGTTCTTC.

V and J are TRBV6-6 and TRBJ1-2, with D hard to call. The ends were cut back, 6 bases at V and 2 bases at J, with 13 bases in the middle. The CDR3 is made up of 14 amino acids. Germline CDR1 MNHNY, CDR2 SVGAGI (reference sequence). The CDR3 protein is CASSPAGRNYGYTF. The CDR3 DNA reads TGTGCCAGCAGCCCCGCCGGGAGGAACTATGGCTACACCTTC.

V is TRBV28 and J is TRBJ1-1, with 8 bases fitting TRBD1. Germline-derived CDR1 and CDR2 are MDHEN and SYDVKM. CDR3 length equals 17 residues. The ends lost 5 bases at V and 0 bases at J; junction bases unmatched: 11. CDR3 residues: CASSPPGTGVMNTEAFF. CDR3 bases: TGTGCCAGCAGTCCCCCCGGGACAGGCGTCATGAACACTGAAGCTTTCTTT. Full variable domain (remainder filled in from reference TRBV28 and TRBJ1-1): DVKVTQSSRYLVKRTGEKVFLECVQDMDHENMFWYRQDPGLGLRLIYFSYDVKMKEKGDIPEGYSVSREKKERFSLILESASTNQTSMYLCASSPPGTGVMNTEAFFGQGTRLTVV.

The rearrangement joins TRBV4-3 to TRBJ1-1, with 9 bases aligning to TRBD1. Trimming took 4 bases from V and 4 from J; bases not matched to a gene: 7. The CDR3 runs to 15 residues. The germline CDR1 and CDR2 sequences are LGHNA and YSLEER. The CDR3 loop reads CASSLRDRAGTEAFF. The CDR3 region has the DNA TGCGCCAGCAGCCTCCGGGACAGGGCGGGCACTGAAGCTTTCTTT.

J is TRBJ2-1 and V is TRBV9; D possibly matches TRBD1 or TRBD2 (5 bases each). The CDR3 extends over 16 amino acids. Trimming removed 2 bases from V and 5 bases from J, with 17 bases in between. Germline assignment: CDR1 SGDLS and CDR2 YYNGEE. For the CDR3, the DNA is TGTGCCAGCAGCGTGGGGACGGGTCCGCGGGACAATGAGCAGTTCTTC. It specifies CASSVGTGPRDNEQFF.

As concerns this clonotype: A read error may account for a junction end that differs from germline. The chain employs TRBV6-5 and TRBJ1-3; D might be TRBD1 (6 bases). Per the germline V gene, CDR1 is MNHEY and CDR2 is SVGAGI. This CDR3 spans 15 amino acids. This CDR3 reads CASRLTGTSENTIYF. CDR3 bases: TGTGCCAGCAGGCTAACAGGGACCTCTGAAAACACCATATATTTT.

The chain links TRBV4-1 to TRBJ2-4, with 7 bases aligning to TRBD1. CDR1 is MGHRA and CDR2 is YSYEKL in the germline V gene. The CDR3 sequence is 18 residues long. V shed 3 bases and J 1 base; nucleotides not matched to a gene: 12. The CDR3 region is CASSQGLAGGTAKNIQYF. The CDR3 DNA reads TGCGCCAGCAGCCAGGGGCTGGCAGGGGGAACGGCCAAAAACATTCAGTACTTC.

V usage is TRBV10-3 and J usage is TRBJ1-1; TRBD1 matches at 7 bases. After removal of 3 bases from V and 9 bases from J, the junction contained 10 bases not matched to a gene. The CDR3 is 14 residues long. Per germline, CDR1 ENHRY and CDR2 SYGVKD. In DNA form, the CDR3 reads TGTGCCATCAGTGATCCCAGGGGGAAATTTCAAGCTTTCTTT. Its protein product is CAISDPRGKFQAFF.

In this sample, this clonotype turned up once. The chain links TRBV18 to TRBJ1-2; 10 bases match TRBD1. The germline CDR1 and CDR2 sequences are KGHSH and LQKENI. This CDR3 is built from 15 residues. J was trimmed by 4 bases and V by 2 bases; bases with no gene match: 4. CDR3: CASSPADRGPYGYTF. In nucleotides, the CDR3 is TGTGCCAGCTCACCAGCTGACAGGGGGCCCTATGGCTACACCTTC.

The V and J genes are TRBV7-9 and TRBJ1-1; D is undetermined. Looked up from germline, CDR1 is SEHNR and CDR2 is FQNEAQ (reference sequence). This CDR3 has 13 amino acids. V was cut by 0 bases and J by 11 bases, with 13 bases left in between. CDR3 in DNA: TGTGCCAGCAGCTTAGCGGGGTCCTCCGGGGCTTTCTTT. As protein: CASSLAGSSGAFF.

The rearrangement uses TRBV12-3 or TRBV12-4 and TRBJ1-5, with TRBD1 identical over 7 bases. The CDR3 loop spans 14 amino acids. J was trimmed by 8 bases and V by 5 bases; bases with no gene match: 9. The CDR3 protein is CASSQNRGAKPQHF. The CDR3 DNA reads TGTGCCAGCAGTCAAAACAGGGGAGCAAAGCCCCAGCATTTT.